The entry that follows covers one T cell receptor (beta chain) sequence. The antigen is undetermined. In TCRdb, the reads were re-called with MiXCR into one record per CDR3 protein. The top ten hold 15% to 20% of the sample, which has some 500,000 distinct CDR3 sequences, 33% seen once. These data are taken from a study of T cell repertoires in cytomegalovirus infection. Overall study: Researchers turned to recently identified HLA-C-restricted CMV epitopes as well as well-studied HLA-B-restricted ones. Indications came from public TCR beta signatures; they pointed to CMV infection and to a matching HLA type.

The CDR3 extends over 17 amino acids. The germline gives CDR1 MDHEN, CDR2 SYDVKM. The ends lost 6 bases at V and 4 bases at J; junction bases unmatched: 14. General study points: Identification of carriers of CMV plus the relevant HLA was performed using cumulative public TCR beta family frequency. Dominating the ex vivo response were HLA-C-restricted CMV-specific TCR beta clonotypes.

The V and J genes are TRBV28 and TRBJ1-5; TRBD1 agrees at 8 bases. This clonotype originated in a human donor in good health (CMV status not recorded). Some clones in this sample may be carry-over from other donors' samples. Sequencing was performed on cultured PBMCs, taken from culture after CMV antigen stimulation. CDR3: CASRDWTGLGKNQPQHF. CDR3 bases: TGTGCCAGCAGGGATTGGACAGGGCTGGGAAAAAATCAGCCCCAGCATTTT.